These T cell receptor beta chains were read from a single sample in a study of T cell responses to AZD1222 COVID-19 vaccine. TCRdb keeps only in-frame clones here, not all; method: immunoSEQ multiplex PCR. The table shows tens of thousands of clones, with roughly 88% occurring only once. The sequences come from peripheral blood, collected on day 0 of MenACWY control vaccination. The receptors stem from an adult in good health. Both conserved end residues are part of each CDR3. The D gene is left open where the match is weak. Size is stated for part of the rows, as once, few or many counts, or as a class when the clone is expanded.

v_gene: TRBV19; abundance: -; d_gene: TRBD2; j_gene: TRBJ2-1; CDR3nt: TGTGCCAGTAGTATTGGGACTAGCGGGATCAATGAGCAGTTCTTC; CDR3aa: CASSIGTSGINEQFF
v_gene: TRBV24-1; abundance: -; d_gene: -; j_gene: TRBJ2-2; CDR3nt: TGTGCCACCGGGCGGCCGAACACCGGGGAGCTGTTTTTT; CDR3aa: CATGRPNTGELFF
v_gene: TRBV29-1; abundance: -; d_gene: -; j_gene: TRBJ1-1; CDR3nt: TGCAGCACCCAACACCAACTCTCGGCTTTCTTT; CDR3aa: CSTQHQLSAFF
v_gene: TRBV6-1; abundance: -; d_gene: -; j_gene: TRBJ1-2; CDR3nt: TGTGCCAGCAGTGAGCAAGGGGGGCAGGGCCATGGCTACACCTTC; CDR3aa: CASSEQGGQGHGYTF
v_gene: TRBV7-8; abundance: -; d_gene: -; j_gene: TRBJ2-2; CDR3nt: TGTGCCCTCGGCGGGCTAGCAGGTACCGGGGAGCTGTTTTTT; CDR3aa: CALGGLAGTGELFF
v_gene: TRBV7-9; abundance: -; d_gene: -; j_gene: TRBJ2-5; CDR3nt: TGTGCCAGCAGCTTAGGGCAGCAAGAGACCCAGTACTTC; CDR3aa: CASSLGQQETQYF
v_gene: TRBV4-3; abundance: -; d_gene: TRBD2; j_gene: TRBJ2-7; CDR3nt: TGCGCCAGCAGCCAACTAGCGGGAGAAACCCACGAGCAGTACTTC; CDR3aa: CASSQLAGETHEQYF
v_gene: TRBV28; abundance: once; d_gene: TRBD1; j_gene: TRBJ1-5; CDR3nt: TGTGCCACCGAGAGAGGACAGGGGAGTCGGCCCCAGCATTTT; CDR3aa: CATERGQGSRPQHF
v_gene: TRBV3-1/TRBV3-2; abundance: few; d_gene: -; j_gene: TRBJ2-5; CDR3nt: TGTGCCAGCAGCCCCGGCCCAGAGACCCAGTACTTC; CDR3aa: CASSPGPETQYF
v_gene: TRBV5-5; abundance: -; d_gene: -; j_gene: TRBJ1-1; CDR3nt: TGTGCCAGCAGCCAGGGACATCAAACGCCGAACACTGAAGCTTTCTTT; CDR3aa: CASSQGHQTPNTEAFF
v_gene: TRBV6-5; abundance: -; d_gene: -; j_gene: TRBJ1-2; CDR3nt: TGTGCCAGCCACGCCAGGATGAGTGGCTACACCTTC; CDR3aa: CASHARMSGYTF
v_gene: TRBV28; abundance: -; d_gene: -; j_gene: TRBJ2-7; CDR3nt: TGTGCCAACTCTGACAGATCGTCCTACGAGCAGTACTTC; CDR3aa: CANSDRSSYEQYF
v_gene: TRBV5-6; abundance: -; d_gene: -; j_gene: TRBJ1-2; CDR3nt: TGTGCCAGCAGCTTGTATCAGGGTCATGGCTACACCTTC; CDR3aa: CASSLYQGHGYTF
v_gene: TRBV28; abundance: -; d_gene: -; j_gene: TRBJ1-5; CDR3nt: TGTGCCAGCAGGAGAAATATGGGGGCCTTCAATCAGCCCCAGCATTTT; CDR3aa: CASRRNMGAFNQPQHF
v_gene: TRBV6-4; abundance: -; d_gene: -; j_gene: TRBJ1-1; CDR3nt: TGTGCCAGCTCATCAGGGTCGAACACTGAAGCTTTCTTT; CDR3aa: CASSSGSNTEAFF
v_gene: TRBV7-2; abundance: -; d_gene: -; j_gene: TRBJ2-3; CDR3nt: TGTGCCAGCAGCTTAAATGGGGGGGGCCCCAGGAGAACAGATACGCAGTATTTT; CDR3aa: CASSLNGGGPRRTDTQYF
v_gene: TRBV5-1; abundance: once; d_gene: -; j_gene: TRBJ2-1; CDR3nt: TGCGCCAGCAATGGTAATACGAATGAGCAGTTCTTC; CDR3aa: CASNGNTNEQFF
v_gene: TRBV6-5; abundance: -; d_gene: -; j_gene: TRBJ1-2; CDR3nt: TGTGCCAGCAGTTACTCTGGGATCCGTAGCTATGGCTACACCTTC; CDR3aa: CASSYSGIRSYGYTF
v_gene: TRBV27; abundance: -; d_gene: -; j_gene: TRBJ1-5; CDR3nt: TGTGCCAGCAGAACACGGATAAGTAGCAATCAGCCCCAGCATTTT; CDR3aa: CASRTRISSNQPQHF
v_gene: TRBV14; abundance: -; d_gene: -; j_gene: TRBJ2-2; CDR3nt: TGTGCCAGCAGCCAAAGAAGGGCTCAGGGCACCGGGGAGCTGTTTTTT; CDR3aa: CASSQRRAQGTGELFF
v_gene: TRBV30; abundance: -; d_gene: -; j_gene: TRBJ1-2; CDR3nt: TGTGCCTGGACACCCGGACAGCACGACTATGGCTACACCTTC; CDR3aa: CAWTPGQHDYGYTF
v_gene: TRBV7-2; abundance: -; d_gene: TRBD2; j_gene: TRBJ2-1; CDR3nt: TGTGCCAGCAGCTCACTACTAGCGGGAGGTTACAATGAGCAGTTCTTC; CDR3aa: CASSSLLAGGYNEQFF
v_gene: TRBV6-5; abundance: -; d_gene: TRBD1; j_gene: TRBJ2-7; CDR3nt: TGTGCCAGCAGTACCGACAGGGTCCACGAGCAGTACTTC; CDR3aa: CASSTDRVHEQYF
v_gene: TRBV5-6; abundance: -; d_gene: -; j_gene: TRBJ2-5; CDR3nt: TGTGCCAGCAGCTTGGCCTCTGAGACCCAGTACTTC; CDR3aa: CASSLASETQYF
v_gene: TRBV10-1; abundance: -; d_gene: -; j_gene: TRBJ2-7; CDR3nt: TGCGCCAGCAGAAGGGACGGCACCTACGAGCAGTACTTC; CDR3aa: CASRRDGTYEQYF
v_gene: TRBV2; abundance: -; d_gene: TRBD1; j_gene: TRBJ1-2; CDR3nt: TGTGCCAGCAGTTCGGGACAGATAGGCTATGGCTACACCTTC; CDR3aa: CASSSGQIGYGYTF
v_gene: TRBV2; abundance: -; d_gene: -; j_gene: TRBJ1-2; CDR3nt: TGTGCCAGCAGCCTATGGACAGAGAACTATGGCTACACCTTC; CDR3aa: CASSLWTENYGYTF
v_gene: TRBV24-1; abundance: -; d_gene: -; j_gene: TRBJ1-2; CDR3nt: TGTGCCACCAGTGGGTCAGGGGAGACGAGTGGCTACACCTTC; CDR3aa: CATSGSGETSGYTF
v_gene: TRBV28; abundance: -; d_gene: TRBD1; j_gene: TRBJ2-5; CDR3nt: TGTGCCAGCGGCGGACAGGGGGCAAGAGAGACCCAGTACTTC; CDR3aa: CASGGQGARETQYF
v_gene: TRBV19; abundance: -; d_gene: -; j_gene: TRBJ1-4; CDR3nt: TGTGCCACGACCCCTGAGGGGCATGAGGGTGAAAAACTGTTTTTT; CDR3aa: CATTPEGHEGEKLFF
v_gene: TRBV12-3/TRBV12-4; abundance: -; d_gene: -; j_gene: TRBJ2-5; CDR3nt: TGTGCCAGCAGTCTCCAAGAGACCCAGTACTTC; CDR3aa: CASSLQETQYF
v_gene: TRBV5-1; abundance: once; d_gene: -; j_gene: TRBJ1-1; CDR3nt: TGCGCCAGCAGAGATCCCGGACAGTTCCTTGGTGAAGCTTTCTTT; CDR3aa: CASRDPGQFLGEAFF
v_gene: TRBV28; abundance: -; d_gene: TRBD1; j_gene: TRBJ1-1; CDR3nt: TGTGCCAGCAGACACACTCATACAGGGGGGGGCACTGAAGCTTTCTTT; CDR3aa: CASRHTHTGGGTEAFF
v_gene: TRBV7-9; abundance: -; d_gene: -; j_gene: TRBJ1-1; CDR3nt: TGTGCCAGCAGCTTAAATCTGGACACTGAAGCTTTCTTT; CDR3aa: CASSLNLDTEAFF
v_gene: TRBV9; abundance: -; d_gene: TRBD1; j_gene: TRBJ2-7; CDR3nt: TGTGCCAGCAGTGATAGTACGACAGGGCCCGAAGGGTCCTACGAGCAGTACTTC; CDR3aa: CASSDSTTGPEGSYEQYF
v_gene: TRBV14; abundance: -; d_gene: -; j_gene: TRBJ1-6; CDR3nt: TGTGCCAGCAGCCAAGTACAGCCAAATTCACCCCTCCACTTT; CDR3aa: CASSQVQPNSPLHF
v_gene: TRBV19; abundance: -; d_gene: -; j_gene: TRBJ2-5; CDR3nt: TGTGCCAGTAACCCCAGGGGCTGGGAGACCCAGTACTTC; CDR3aa: CASNPRGWETQYF
v_gene: TRBV6-5; abundance: -; d_gene: -; j_gene: TRBJ2-3; CDR3nt: TGTGCCAGCAGTTACGCGGACTGGGCAGATACGCAGTATTTT; CDR3aa: CASSYADWADTQYF
v_gene: TRBV6-2/TRBV6-3; abundance: -; d_gene: -; j_gene: TRBJ1-1; CDR3nt: TGTGCCAGCAGTTACTCGCAGGGGAACACTGAAGCTTTCTTT; CDR3aa: CASSYSQGNTEAFF
v_gene: TRBV28; abundance: -; d_gene: TRBD1; j_gene: TRBJ1-4; CDR3nt: TGTGCCAGCAGTTTAGGCAGGGGGGCGACTAATGAAAAACTGTTTTTT; CDR3aa: CASSLGRGATNEKLFF
v_gene: TRBV6-5; abundance: -; d_gene: -; j_gene: TRBJ1-2; CDR3nt: TGTGCCAGCAGTTACGGACACCTTCCTAACTATGGCTACACCTTC; CDR3aa: CASSYGHLPNYGYTF
v_gene: TRBV24-1; abundance: -; d_gene: -; j_gene: TRBJ2-3; CDR3nt: TGTGCCACCAGTGATTTTAGGGACGGATATACGCAGTATTTT; CDR3aa: CATSDFRDGYTQYF
v_gene: TRBV6-5; abundance: -; d_gene: TRBD1; j_gene: TRBJ2-2; CDR3nt: TGTGCCAGCAGCGTCGGACAGGCCACCGGGGAGCTGTTTTTT; CDR3aa: CASSVGQATGELFF
v_gene: TRBV12-3/TRBV12-4; abundance: -; d_gene: -; j_gene: TRBJ2-6; CDR3nt: TGTGCCAGCAGTGGGGCCAACGTCCTGACTTTC; CDR3aa: CASSGANVLTF
v_gene: TRBV28; abundance: -; d_gene: -; j_gene: TRBJ1-5; CDR3nt: TGTGCCACCGCACAGGGCGGCGGAGATTATAGCAATCAGCCCCAGCATTTT; CDR3aa: CATAQGGGDYSNQPQHF
v_gene: TRBV20-1; abundance: -; d_gene: -; j_gene: TRBJ1-3; CDR3nt: TGCAGTGCTAGGGAAGTCGACACCATATATTTT; CDR3aa: CSAREVDTIYF
v_gene: TRBV5-4; abundance: -; d_gene: TRBD2; j_gene: TRBJ2-7; CDR3nt: TGTGCCAGCAGCAACCCCGGGACTAATATCCGCGAGCAGTACTTC; CDR3aa: CASSNPGTNIREQYF
v_gene: TRBV7-9; abundance: -; d_gene: -; j_gene: TRBJ1-5; CDR3nt: TGTGCCAGCAGCCGCTACGAGGGCCCCCAGCATTTT; CDR3aa: CASSRYEGPQHF
v_gene: TRBV9; abundance: -; d_gene: -; j_gene: TRBJ1-2; CDR3nt: TGTGCCAGCAGCGTAGAACAGGGCTCTGGCTACACCTTC; CDR3aa: CASSVEQGSGYTF
v_gene: TRBV5-1; abundance: -; d_gene: TRBD2; j_gene: TRBJ2-2; CDR3nt: TGCGCCAGCAGCTTGGGTCCGGGACTAGCCTCCGGGGAGCTGTTTTTT; CDR3aa: CASSLGPGLASGELFF
v_gene: TRBV6-5; abundance: -; d_gene: -; j_gene: TRBJ2-1; CDR3nt: TGTGCCAGCAGTTACTTCTCCGGGACTGGGGACAATGAGCAGTTCTTC; CDR3aa: CASSYFSGTGDNEQFF
v_gene: TRBV6-2/TRBV6-3; abundance: -; d_gene: TRBD2; j_gene: TRBJ2-7; CDR3nt: TGTGCCAGCAGTGACGGACTAGCGGGAGCATCCTACGAGCAGTACTTC; CDR3aa: CASSDGLAGASYEQYF
v_gene: TRBV9; abundance: once; d_gene: -; j_gene: TRBJ1-2; CDR3nt: TGTGCCAGCAGCGTAGACCCCGACAGTGTGGGTGGCTACACCTTC; CDR3aa: CASSVDPDSVGGYTF
v_gene: TRBV5-4; abundance: -; d_gene: -; j_gene: TRBJ2-7; CDR3nt: TGTGCCAGCAGCTTGGCTCCGGGACTCGTTACCTACGAGCAGTACTTC; CDR3aa: CASSLAPGLVTYEQYF
v_gene: TRBV27; abundance: -; d_gene: -; j_gene: TRBJ2-7; CDR3nt: TGTGCCAGCACCTCGGGGGCCGGAGGGAATTACGAGCAGTACTTC; CDR3aa: CASTSGAGGNYEQYF
v_gene: TRBV6-5; abundance: -; d_gene: -; j_gene: TRBJ1-1; CDR3nt: TGTGCCAGCAGTTACCGGGGGGACATGAACACTGAAGCTTTCTTT; CDR3aa: CASSYRGDMNTEAFF
v_gene: TRBV19; abundance: once; d_gene: -; j_gene: TRBJ2-5; CDR3nt: TGTGCCAGTAGTCCCCTAACAGGGCCACCGACGGAGACCCAGTACTTC; CDR3aa: CASSPLTGPPTETQYF
v_gene: TRBV7-8; abundance: -; d_gene: TRBD2; j_gene: TRBJ2-5; CDR3nt: TGTGCCAGCAGAGACCCACCGGGACTAGCGGGAGGCGCCGTCGGGACCCAGTACTTC; CDR3aa: CASRDPPGLAGGAVGTQYF